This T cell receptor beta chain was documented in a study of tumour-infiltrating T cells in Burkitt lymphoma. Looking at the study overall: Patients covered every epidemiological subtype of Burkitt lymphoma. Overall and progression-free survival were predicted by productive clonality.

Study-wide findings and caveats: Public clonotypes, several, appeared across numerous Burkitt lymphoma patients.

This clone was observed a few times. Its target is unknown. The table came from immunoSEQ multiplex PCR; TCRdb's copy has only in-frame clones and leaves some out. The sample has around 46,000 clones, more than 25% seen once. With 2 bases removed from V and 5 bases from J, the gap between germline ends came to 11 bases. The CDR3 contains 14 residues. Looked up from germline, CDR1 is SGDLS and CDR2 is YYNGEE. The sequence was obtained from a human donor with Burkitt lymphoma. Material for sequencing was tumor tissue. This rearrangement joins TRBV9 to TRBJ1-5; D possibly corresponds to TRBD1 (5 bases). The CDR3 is CASSVGLGDQPQHF. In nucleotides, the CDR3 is TGTGCCAGCAGCGTGGGGCTCGGTGATCAGCCCCAGCATTTT.